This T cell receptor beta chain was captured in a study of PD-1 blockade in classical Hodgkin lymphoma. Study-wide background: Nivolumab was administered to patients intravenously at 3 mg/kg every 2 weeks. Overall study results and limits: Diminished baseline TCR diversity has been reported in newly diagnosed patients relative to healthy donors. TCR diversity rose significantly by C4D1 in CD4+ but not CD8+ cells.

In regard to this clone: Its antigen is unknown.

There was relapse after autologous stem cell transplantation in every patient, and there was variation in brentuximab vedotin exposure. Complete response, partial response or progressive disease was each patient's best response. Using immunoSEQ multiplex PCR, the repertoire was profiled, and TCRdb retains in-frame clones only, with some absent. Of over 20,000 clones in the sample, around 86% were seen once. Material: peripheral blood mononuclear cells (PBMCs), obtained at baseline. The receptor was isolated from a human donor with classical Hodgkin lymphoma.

The DNA of the CDR3 is TGTGCCAGCAGTGAACTAGAGAACTCCTACAATGAGCAGTTCTTC. It codes for CASSELENSYNEQFF. The J gene is TRBJ2-1, the V gene TRBV2; D not resolved. CDR1 SNHLY and CDR2 FYNNEI come from the germline V gene. The CDR3 runs 15 residues. Trimming cost V 2 bases and J 0 bases, with 8 bases left between them.